Listed here are 4 T cell receptor beta chains from one sample, sequenced in a study of cytomegalovirus exposure and HLA in healthy donors. In the PCR, 60 Vbeta and 13 Jbeta primers were used. Clones were read by immunoSEQ multiplex PCR, and TCRdb kept only the in-frame ones, dropping some. This repertoire shows over 150,000 clones, roughly 80% found once; its top ten account for approximately 6.8%. The sample was PBMCs. These receptors came from a man aged 30 to 39 in good health and CMV-seropositive.

This sequence joins TRBV25-1 and TRBJ2-7, with TRBD2 as a possible D gene (7 bases). Trimming took off 3 bases at V and 6 bases at J, with 12 bases between the two ends. Germline CDR1 MGHDK, CDR2 SYGVNS. CDR3 length: 13 amino acids. This CDR3 reads CASSDRGGGEQYF. In DNA, the CDR3 is TGTGCCAGCAGTGACAGGGGAGGGGGCGAGCAGTACTTC.

CDR3 nucleotides: TGCGCCAGCAGCCCGCGGACAGGGAGGGACACTGAAGCTTTCTTT. Translation gives CASSPRTGRDTEAFF. The chain links TRBV5-1 to TRBJ1-1; 8 bases line up with TRBD1. CDR3 length: 15 residues. With 4 bases clipped from V and 3 bases from J, the junction kept 8 bases outside the gene matches. Germline V gene sequence: CDR1 SGHRS, CDR2 YFSETQ.

The V gene is TRBV19, the J gene TRBJ2-7; D perhaps matches TRBD1 (6 bases). The CDR3 has 14 residues. Germline assignment: CDR1 LNHDA and CDR2 SQIVND (reference sequence). Trimming shortened V by 2 bases and J by 4 bases, and 12 bases separated the two germline ends. The CDR3 spells CASSILGTPYEQYF. As DNA, the CDR3 is TGTGCCAGTAGTATATTGGGGACACCGTACGAGCAGTACTTC. Full variable domain (rest looked up from reference TRBV19 and TRBJ2-7): DGGITQSPKYLFRKEGQNVTLSCEQNLNHDAMYWYRQDPGQGLRLIYYSQIVNDFQKGDIAEGYSVSREKKESFPLTVTSAQKNPTAFYLCASSILGTPYEQYFGPGTRLTVT.

CDR3 sequence reads: CAWNRDYSDTQYF. CDR3 coding DNA: TGTGCCTGGAACCGGGACTACTCAGATACGCAGTATTTT. The V call is TRBV30, the J call TRBJ2-3, with 7 positions matching TRBD2. The CDR3 totals 13 residues. Germline CDR1 reads GTSNPN; CDR2 reads SVGIG (reference sequence). The V and J ends lost 4 bases and 4 bases, in that order; junction bases with no gene match: 5.